This T cell receptor beta chain was captured by sequencing in a study of blood T cells in healthy people across ages (dated by TCRdb to 2014 to 2015). Some background on the complete study: In model experiments, template switching captured about one uniquely barcoded TCR beta cDNA molecule for every two T cells. Donors were grouped into four age groups: young (average approximately 15 years), middle-aged (over 35), aged (around 60) and long-lived (approximately 82). To track age-related changes in TCR beta repertoire diversity, the study relied on deep sequencing normalized with unique cDNA molecular identifiers. The study analyzed two additional independent replicas of 1 million unique cDNA reads from the same blood draw for two donors, one aged 18 to 29 and one aged 80 or older. To avoid experimental bias, donors of different ages were spread randomly across the sequencing lanes.

CDR1 ENHRY and CDR2 SYGVKD are derived from the germline V gene. For this chain, trimming is 6 bases at the V end and 2 bases at the J end, and the number of junction bases without a gene match is 2. The CDR3 spans 15 residues, from the cysteine through the phenylalanine. CDR3 DNA only is kept here, 45 bases in frame from base 1. Preparation of the library involved 5' RACE. The listed sequencing device is Illumina HiSeq 2500. A second 7 to 11 cycle PCR used a sample-barcoded 5' primer and a J-beta primer mix. A template-switch 5' adaptor carrying 12 random nucleotides introduced a unique molecular identifier onto each TCR beta cDNA molecule. Each sample yielded at least 3 million CDR3-containing paired-end reads. All of the RNA was converted into first-strand cDNA using the Mint cDNA synthesis kit, with a TRBC-specific oligonucleotide serving as the primer. Following uracil-DNA glycosylase treatment, a first 18-cycle PCR with universal primers M1SS and BC2_uni_R was performed on all cDNA. Per the original workflow: For normalization, 1 million high-quality reads were randomly selected from each sample, with every read carrying a distinct molecular identifier. Reads sharing molecular identifiers were discarded rather than binned into consensus sequences. MiTCR, set to a Q25 quality threshold and the strictest error-elimination algorithm, was used for CDR3 identification, clonotype clustering and error correction. A nonparametric unseen species model with Euler transformation was used to estimate a lower bound on total TCR beta diversity. TCRdb took the public reads, trimmed them with fastp at Q25, ran MiXCR for clone calling and kept in-frame beta chains. Rows merge per CDR3 protein into single entries with the most common DNA and genes. These V and J calls rely on TCRdb rather than the paper's analysis. The sample yields about 1,500,000 distinct CDR3 sequences; 42% were counted once. The ten largest clones represent around 8% of the sample.

Donors were approximately 42 systemically healthy Caucasian individuals from Russia aged roughly 6 to 95 years. Each donor gave 8 to 10 milliliters of peripheral blood, collected into EDTA-treated Vacutainer tubes. Ficoll-Paque density-gradient centrifugation was used to isolate PBMCs, with at least 6.5 million per sample. Trizol reagent was used to extract total RNA from the PBMCs, yielding at least 5 micrograms per sample. The percentages of naive CD45RAhigh/CD27high T cells were determined by flow cytometry on a PBMC aliquot from every donor. As for this clonotype: The antigen this receptor binds is unknown. Qualities for individual bases were not recorded, and no much larger clone is one base off.

Broader findings and caveats from the paper: The percentage of naive T cells measured by flow cytometry correlated strongly with observed TCR beta diversity. Since profiling was done on bulk unsorted PBMCs, naive and antigen-experienced compartments could not be conclusively compared. Observed TCR beta diversity per million T cells fell roughly linearly with age, and a significant reduction was already apparent by age approximately 40. Compared with the aged group, the long-lived group had more naive CD4+ T cells, fewer expanded clones and increased TCR diversity, a pattern suggesting age selection. Donor CMV infection status was unknown, potentially confounding age-related changes in expanded clonotypes. Total diversity estimates from one million sequenced T cells were considered lower bounds and underestimates.

The sequence links TRBV10-3 to TRBJ2-6; 9 bases in the junction line up with TRBD1. Sample: blood. The sequence derives from a woman aged 18-29 years in good health. Here is the DNA: TGTGCCATCAGGGGGGACAGGGCTGGGGCCAACGTCCTGACTTTC. Translation gives CAIRGDRAGANVLTF.